This entry concerns a single TCR beta chain. Its antigen is still unknown. This sample was included in a study of shared clonotypes between healthy human individuals. Study-wide findings and caveats: Memory subsets had estimated richness that was generally smaller than that of naive subsets. The represented genetic and exposure-history diversity was limited by the small number of donors.

The junction had 5 bases not matched to a gene; V was cut back by 4 bases and J by 7 bases. Germline values: CDR1 MNHNS, CDR2 SASEGT. The CDR3 loop spans 14 amino acids. Produced via immunoSEQ multiplex PCR; TCRdb's table is partial and in-frame only. The sample has hundreds of thousands of clones; about 96% are singletons. The TCR comes from a man younger than 45 in good health. The J gene is TRBJ1-5, the V gene TRBV6-1, with 9 nucleotides matching TRBD1. Specimen: memory CD8+ T cells sorted from blood. Subset described: CD45RO+ cells pooled with CCR7-negative TemRA cells. CDR3 amino acids: CASSGQGGKQPQHF. CDR3 coding DNA: TGTGCCAGCAGTGGACAGGGGGGAAAACAGCCCCAGCATTTT.